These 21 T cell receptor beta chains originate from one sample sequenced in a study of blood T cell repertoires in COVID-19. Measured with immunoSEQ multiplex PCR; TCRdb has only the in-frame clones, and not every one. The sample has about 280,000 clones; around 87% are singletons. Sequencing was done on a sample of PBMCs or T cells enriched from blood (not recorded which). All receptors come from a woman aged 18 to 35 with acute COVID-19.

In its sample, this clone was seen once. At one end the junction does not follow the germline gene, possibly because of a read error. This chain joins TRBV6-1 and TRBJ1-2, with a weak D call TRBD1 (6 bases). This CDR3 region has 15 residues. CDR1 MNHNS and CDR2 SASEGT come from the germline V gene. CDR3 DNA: TGTGCCAGCAGGGAAGGACAGTCCGGATACTATGGCTACACCTTC. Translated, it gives CASREGQSGYYGYTF.

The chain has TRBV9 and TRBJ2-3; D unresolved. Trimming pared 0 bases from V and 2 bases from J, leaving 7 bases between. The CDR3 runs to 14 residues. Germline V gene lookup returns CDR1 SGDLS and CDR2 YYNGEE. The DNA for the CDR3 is TGTGCCAGCAGCGTAGTCAGCGCCACAGATACGCAGTATTTT. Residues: CASSVVSATDTQYF.

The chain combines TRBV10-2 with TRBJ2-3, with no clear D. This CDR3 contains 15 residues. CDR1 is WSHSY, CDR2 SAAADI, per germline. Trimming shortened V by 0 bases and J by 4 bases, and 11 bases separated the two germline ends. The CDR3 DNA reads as TGCGCCAGCAGTGAGTCATATGGGCCCGCAGATACGCAGTATTTT. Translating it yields CASSESYGPADTQYF.

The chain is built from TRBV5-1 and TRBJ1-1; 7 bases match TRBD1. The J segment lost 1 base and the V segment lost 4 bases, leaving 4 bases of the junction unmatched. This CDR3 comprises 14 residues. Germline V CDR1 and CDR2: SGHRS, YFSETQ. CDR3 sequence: CASSIGQANTEAFF. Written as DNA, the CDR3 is TGCGCCAGCAGCATTGGACAGGCGAACACTGAAGCTTTCTTT.

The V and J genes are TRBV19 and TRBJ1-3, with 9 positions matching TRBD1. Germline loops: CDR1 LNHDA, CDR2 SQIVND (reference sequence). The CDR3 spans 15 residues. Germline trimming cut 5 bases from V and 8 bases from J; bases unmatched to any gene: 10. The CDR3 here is CASSLPDRGLHTIYF. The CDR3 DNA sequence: TGTGCCAGTAGTCTACCGGACAGGGGCCTCCACACCATATATTTT.

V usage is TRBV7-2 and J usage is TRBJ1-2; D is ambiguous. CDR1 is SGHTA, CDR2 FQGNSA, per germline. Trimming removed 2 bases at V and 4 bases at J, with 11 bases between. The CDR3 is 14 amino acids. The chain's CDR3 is CASSLTYTSYGYTF. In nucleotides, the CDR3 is TGTGCCAGCAGCTTAACGTACACAAGCTATGGCTACACCTTC.

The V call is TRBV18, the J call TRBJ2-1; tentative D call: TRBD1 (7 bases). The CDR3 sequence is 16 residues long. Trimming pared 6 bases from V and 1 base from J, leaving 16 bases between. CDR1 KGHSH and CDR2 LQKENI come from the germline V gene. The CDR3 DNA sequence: TGTGCCAGCTCCCACGAGGAGGGGGCGTCCTACAATGAGCAGTTCTTC. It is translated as CASSHEEGASYNEQFF.

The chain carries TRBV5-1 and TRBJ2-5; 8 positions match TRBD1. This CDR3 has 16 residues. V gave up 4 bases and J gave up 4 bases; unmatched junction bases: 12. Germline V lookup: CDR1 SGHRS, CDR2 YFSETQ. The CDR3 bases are TGCGCCAGCAGCGCCCGACAGGGGTTAATAGGAGAGACCCAGTACTTC. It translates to CASSARQGLIGETQYF.

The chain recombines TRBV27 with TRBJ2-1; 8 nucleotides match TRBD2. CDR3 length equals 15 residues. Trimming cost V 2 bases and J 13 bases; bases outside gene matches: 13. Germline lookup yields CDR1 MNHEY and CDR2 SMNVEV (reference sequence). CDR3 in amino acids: CASSLTGLAGLNQFF. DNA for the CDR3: TGTGCCAGCAGTTTAACGGGTCTAGCGGGTCTTAATCAGTTCTTC.

In nucleotides, the CDR3 is TGCGCCAGCAGCTTGGGCGGACAGTTCTATGGCTACACCTTC. Its translation: CASSLGGQFYGYTF. This chain links TRBV5-1 with TRBJ1-2; D possibly corresponds to TRBD1 (6 bases). The ends were cut back, 0 bases at V and 4 bases at J, with 10 bases in the middle. CDR3 length equals 14 residues. In germline, CDR1 is SGHRS, CDR2 YFSETQ.

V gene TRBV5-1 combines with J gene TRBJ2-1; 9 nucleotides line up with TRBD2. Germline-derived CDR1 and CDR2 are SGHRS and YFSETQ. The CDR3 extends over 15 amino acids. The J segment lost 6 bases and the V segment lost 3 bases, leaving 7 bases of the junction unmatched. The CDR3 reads CASSSLGGRANEQFF. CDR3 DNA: TGCGCCAGCAGCTCCTTAGGCGGGAGGGCCAATGAGCAGTTCTTC.

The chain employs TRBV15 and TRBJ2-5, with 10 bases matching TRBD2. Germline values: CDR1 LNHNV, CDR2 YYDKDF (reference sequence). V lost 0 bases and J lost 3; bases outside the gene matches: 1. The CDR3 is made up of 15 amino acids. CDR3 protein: CATSRDGLAEETQYF. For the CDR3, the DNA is TGTGCCACCAGCAGAGACGGACTAGCGGAAGAGACCCAGTACTTC.

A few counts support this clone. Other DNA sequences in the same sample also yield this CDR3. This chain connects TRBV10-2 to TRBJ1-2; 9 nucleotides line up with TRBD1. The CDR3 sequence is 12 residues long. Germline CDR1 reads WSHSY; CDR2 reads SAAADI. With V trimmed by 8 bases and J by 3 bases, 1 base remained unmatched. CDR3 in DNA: TGCGCCAGCCGACAGGGGGACTATGGCTACACCTTC. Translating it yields CASRQGDYGYTF.

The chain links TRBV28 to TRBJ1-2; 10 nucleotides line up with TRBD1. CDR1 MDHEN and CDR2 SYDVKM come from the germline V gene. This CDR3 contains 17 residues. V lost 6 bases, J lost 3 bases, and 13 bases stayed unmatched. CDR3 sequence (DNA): TGTGCCAGCAGCTTACCACCTCGGGACAGGGGTGACTATGGCTACACCTTC. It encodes CASSLPPRDRGDYGYTF.

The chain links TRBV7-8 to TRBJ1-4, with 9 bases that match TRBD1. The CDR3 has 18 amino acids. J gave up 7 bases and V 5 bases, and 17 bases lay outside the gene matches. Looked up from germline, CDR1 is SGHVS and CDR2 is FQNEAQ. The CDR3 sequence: CASSLSPGQGMVAEKLFF. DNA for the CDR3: TGTGCCAGCAGCCTAAGTCCGGGACAGGGTATGGTGGCTGAAAAACTGTTTTTT.

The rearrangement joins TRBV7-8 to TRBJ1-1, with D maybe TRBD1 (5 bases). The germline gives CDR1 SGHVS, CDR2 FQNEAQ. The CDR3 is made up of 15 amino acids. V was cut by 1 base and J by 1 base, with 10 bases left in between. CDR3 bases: TGTGCCAGCAGCTTAGTGGGGACTGGGAACACTGAAGCTTTCTTT. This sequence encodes CASSLVGTGNTEAFF.

Here the CDR3 reads CASSPPRRTGEGYEQYF. The CDR3 coding sequence is TGTGCCAGCAGCCCCCCTCGGAGGACAGGGGAGGGCTACGAGCAGTACTTC. V gene TRBV7-9 combines with J gene TRBJ2-7; TRBD1 matches at 9 bases. CDR1 and CDR2 from the germline V gene are SEHNR and FQNEAQ (reference sequence). The trim removed 5 bases at V and 3 bases at J, leaving 14 bases unmatched. The CDR3 runs 17 residues.

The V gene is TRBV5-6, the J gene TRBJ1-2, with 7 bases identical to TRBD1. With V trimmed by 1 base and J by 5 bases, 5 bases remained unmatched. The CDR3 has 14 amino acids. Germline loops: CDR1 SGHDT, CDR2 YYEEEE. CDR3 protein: CASSLRGGGYGYTF. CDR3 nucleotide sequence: TGTGCCAGCAGCTTGAGAGGGGGCGGTTATGGCTACACCTTC.

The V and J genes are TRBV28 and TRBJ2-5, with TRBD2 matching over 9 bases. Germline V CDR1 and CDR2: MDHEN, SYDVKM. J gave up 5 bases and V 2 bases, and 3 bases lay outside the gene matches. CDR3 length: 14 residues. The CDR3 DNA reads TGTGCCAGCAGTTTACTGGCGGGAGGGGAGACCCAGTACTTC. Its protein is CASSLLAGGETQYF.

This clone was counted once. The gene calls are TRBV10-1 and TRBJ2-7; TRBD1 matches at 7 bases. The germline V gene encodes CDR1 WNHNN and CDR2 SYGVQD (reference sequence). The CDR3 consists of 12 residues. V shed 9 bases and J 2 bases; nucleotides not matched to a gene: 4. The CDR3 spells CARRQGPYEQYF. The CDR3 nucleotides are TGCGCCAGACGACAGGGTCCCTACGAGCAGTACTTC.

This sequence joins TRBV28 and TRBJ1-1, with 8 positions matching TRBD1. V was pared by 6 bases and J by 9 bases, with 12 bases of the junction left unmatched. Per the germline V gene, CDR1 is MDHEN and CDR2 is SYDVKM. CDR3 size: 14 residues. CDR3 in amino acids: CASSSPGQDPKAFF. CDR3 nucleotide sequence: TGTGCCAGCAGCTCACCGGGACAGGACCCTAAAGCTTTCTTT.